The rows below give T cell receptor beta chains drawn from one sample of a study of blood T cell repertoires in COVID-19. The method was immunoSEQ multiplex PCR; TCRdb's version includes in-frame clones alone and lacks a portion of them. Among roughly 60,000 clones listed, over 75% were seen once. The sample was peripheral blood. These receptors all come from a man aged 45-60 years with active COVID-19. The conserved cysteine and the conserved F or W are not part of the CDR3 here. A D gene is named only where the DNA matches it firmly.

CDR3 protein	D gene	J gene	V gene	CDR3 length
ASGTSGGGQF	TRBD2	TRBJ2-1	TRBV2	10
ASSLDRFSGNTIY	-	TRBJ1-3	TRBV2	13
ASSHQEGDTIY	-	TRBJ1-3	TRBV4-2	11
SVELRGGRADTQY	TRBD2	TRBJ2-3	TRBV29-1	13
ASRLALGVSGDQTQETQY	-	TRBJ2-5	TRBV12-2	18
ASSSPDSFSYEQY	-	TRBJ2-7	TRBV18	13
ASSLASSRGTGELF	-	TRBJ2-2	TRBV7-2	14
ASRANRGPGNTIY	TRBD1	TRBJ1-3	TRBV6-5	13
ASSPRTLGDNEQF	-	TRBJ2-1	TRBV18	13
ASGLEKATNEKLF	-	TRBJ1-4	TRBV7-2	13
ATSRDQGHSYEQY	-	TRBJ2-7	TRBV15	13
ASSMDGGDGETQY	-	TRBJ2-5	TRBV4-1	13
ASSLAEGNQPQH	-	TRBJ1-5	TRBV7-8	12
ASSVGQRLHNEQF	-	TRBJ2-1	TRBV9	13
ASSFRVGQGVSTEAF	-	TRBJ1-1	TRBV7-9	15
ASSPIGQGYSYEQY	TRBD1	TRBJ2-7	TRBV5-6	14
ASSYTQGAKYEQY	TRBD1	TRBJ2-7	TRBV6-2/TRBV6-3	13
ASSPGVAGGVGTQY	TRBD2	TRBJ2-3	TRBV5-4	14
ASSSGGGAYQETQY	TRBD2	TRBJ2-5	TRBV28	14
ASSTDRGLWDTEAF	TRBD1	TRBJ1-1	TRBV19	14
ASSLGSGGASEQF	TRBD2	TRBJ2-1	TRBV7-3	13
AINGQGLGTEAF	TRBD1	TRBJ1-1	TRBV10-3	12